Included here is one TCR beta chain sequence, with context. The CDR3 spans 15 residues. Germline CDR1 is MDHEN and CDR2 is SYDVKM. Trimming shortened V by 7 bases and J by 0 bases, and 12 bases separated the two germline ends. Profiling relied on immunoSEQ multiplex PCR, and the TCRdb table lists in-frame clones only, not all of them. The sample consists of 54,000 or so clones, roughly 96% of them appearing once. These data originate in a study of control samples from healthy donors and cancer patients. The sequence derives from a man aged 25 to 40 in good health. The chain carries TRBV28 and TRBJ1-4, with D uncertain. The sequencing sample was made of blood. The CDR3 sequence is CASNHERATNEKLFF. In DNA form, the CDR3 reads TGTGCCAGCAACCATGAGAGGGCAACTAATGAAAAACTGTTTTTT.